The next 10 T cell receptor beta chains were all read from a single sample in a study of shared clonotypes between healthy human individuals. Only in-frame clones appear in the TCRdb table, and some are missing; sequencing was by immunoSEQ multiplex PCR. The table has 2 million to 2.5 million clones, around 92% seen once. Sequencing was performed on naive CD4+ T cells from PBMCs. As for subset: CD45RA+ positively selected. These receptors all stem from a man aged 18 to 29 in good health. Some clones in this sample may be carry-over from other donors' samples.

This clone was detected only a few times. CDR3 bases: TGTGCCAGCAGCTTAACGTGGCAGCTAGAAAATAACTATGGCTACACCTTC. As protein: CASSLTWQLENNYGYTF. The J gene is TRBJ1-2, the V gene TRBV7-2; no definite D call. Trimming pared 2 bases from V and 1 base from J, leaving 17 bases between. Looked up from germline, CDR1 is SGHTA and CDR2 is FQGNSA. The CDR3 contains 17 residues.

The CDR3, as DNA: TGCAGCGTTTCGACTCCTGCTTATGGCTACACCTTC. Protein: CSVSTPAYGYTF. This chain uses TRBV29-1 with TRBJ1-2; no definite D call. The CDR3 is 12 residues long. The germline V and J ends were trimmed by 5 bases and 5 bases, with 12 bases remaining between them. CDR1 is SQVTM and CDR2 is ANQGSEA in the germline V gene. Full variable domain (remainder filled in from reference TRBV29-1 and TRBJ1-2): SAVISQKPSRDICQRGTSLTIQCQVDSQVTMMFWYRQQPGQSLTLIATANQGSEATYESGFVIDKFPISRPNLTFSTLTVSNMSPEDSSIYLCSVSTPAYGYTFGSGTRLTVV.

This clone came up once. The chain recombines TRBV4-1 with TRBJ1-1; D is unresolved. Trimming removed 3 bases from V and 5 bases from J, with 19 bases in between. Germline V CDR1 and CDR2: MGHRA, YSYEKL. CDR3 size: 16 residues. This CDR3 reads CASSQTQFEGWTEAFF. CDR3 nucleotides: TGCGCCAGCAGCCAGACCCAATTTGAAGGATGGACTGAAGCTTTCTTT.

The J gene is TRBJ2-7, the V gene TRBV30; the match to TRBD2 covers 11 bases. The V and J ends lost 7 bases and 5 bases, in that order; junction bases with no gene match: 7. This CDR3 has 13 amino acids. Germline CDR1 GTSNPN, CDR2 SVGIG (reference sequence). This CDR3 is CALTSGSTHEQYF. CDR3 coding DNA: TGTGCCTTAACTAGCGGGAGTACTCACGAGCAGTACTTC.

The chain employs TRBV4-2 and TRBJ2-1; 9 bases are a match to TRBD2. CDR3 length: 18 residues. The J segment lost 7 bases and the V segment lost 1 base, leaving 14 bases of the junction unmatched. Looked up from germline, CDR1 is LGHNA and CDR2 is YNFKEQ. CDR3 sequence: CASSQGGLAGVGRNEQFF. Written as DNA, the CDR3 is TGTGCCAGCAGCCAAGGGGGATTAGCGGGAGTTGGGAGAAATGAGCAGTTCTTC.

The chain combines TRBV5-6 with TRBJ1-6, with TRBD1 matching over 7 bases. There are 15 residues in the CDR3. CDR1 is SGHDT and CDR2 is YYEEEE in the germline V gene. The trim removed 2 bases at V and 2 bases at J, leaving 1 base unmatched. The CDR3 spells CASSFGTAYNSPLHF. The DNA of the CDR3 is TGTGCCAGCAGCTTCGGGACAGCCTATAATTCACCCCTCCACTTT. The variable domain in full, completed from reference TRBV5-6 and TRBJ1-6, reads DAGVTQSPTHLIKTRGQQVTLRCSPKSGHDTVSWYQQALGQGPQFIFQYYEEEERQRGNFPDRFSGHQFPNYSSELNVNALLLGDSALYLCASSFGTAYNSPLHFGNGTRLTVT.

The J gene is TRBJ2-7, the V gene TRBV14; D remains ambiguous. CDR1 and CDR2 (germline): SGHDN, FVKESK. The CDR3 has 15 amino acids. Trimming pared 1 base from V and 7 bases from J, leaving 17 bases between. The CDR3 region is CASSQVDGLHREQYF. Written as DNA, the CDR3 is TGTGCCAGCAGCCAAGTCGACGGTCTGCACCGGGAGCAGTACTTC.

The rearrangement links TRBV6-1 to TRBJ1-2; D is uncertain. The CDR3 is 11 amino acids. The V gene's germline CDR1 is MNHNS and CDR2 SASEGT. V was shortened by 0 bases and J by 12 bases, with 8 bases between the two germline ends. The CDR3 loop reads CASSEAERNTF. Here the CDR3 DNA reads TGTGCCAGCAGTGAAGCGGAAAGGAACACCTTC.

The chain joins TRBV5-1 to TRBJ2-2; the D is unclear. CDR1 and CDR2 (germline): SGHRS, YFSETQ. CDR3 size: 15 residues. Trimming removed 0 bases at V and 2 bases at J, with 8 bases between. DNA of the CDR3: TGCGCCAGCAGCTTGGGCCGGGTTAACACCGGGGAGCTGTTTTTT. Translated: CASSLGRVNTGELFF.

A note on this clone: This CDR3 is also generated by other DNA sequences in the sample. This chain uses TRBV6-5 with TRBJ2-2; D is possibly TRBD2 (5 bases). V shed 0 bases and J shed 0 bases, with 8 bases lying between them. The CDR3 length is 16 residues. The V gene's germline CDR1 is MNHEY and CDR2 SVGAGI. The CDR3, as DNA: TGTGCCAGCAGTTACTCAACGGGAACGAACACCGGGGAGCTGTTTTTT. Translated: CASSYSTGTNTGELFF.